The rows below give T cell receptor beta chains drawn from one sample of a study of identical twins. Using its own MiXCR run on the 5' RACE reads, TCRdb lists one record per CDR3 protein. Of 1,800,000 or so distinct CDR3 sequences listed, about 31% are singletons. The sample was cord blood. These receptors were taken from a newborn girl in good health. Both conserved end residues are part of each CDR3. A D gene is named only where the DNA matches it firmly. A row's size may be missing; if present it is once, few, many or a size class.

cdr3_nt: TGCGCCAGCAGTGAGTTCGCGGGGGGCCTCACAGATACGCAGTATTTT
cdr3_aa: CASSEFAGGLTDTQYF
v_call: TRBV10-1
d_call: TRBD2
clone_size: NA
j_call: TRBJ2-3

cdr3_nt: TGCGCCAGCAGCCAAGAGGACAGGGGGCGTTCACCCCTCCACTTT
cdr3_aa: CASSQEDRGRSPLHF
v_call: TRBV4-1
d_call: TRBD1
clone_size: few
j_call: TRBJ1-6

cdr3_nt: TGTGCCAGCAGGTCTGGGGGCTGGGAGACCCAGTACTTC
cdr3_aa: CASRSGGWETQYF
v_call: TRBV12-3/TRBV12-4
d_call: NA
clone_size: NA
j_call: TRBJ2-5

cdr3_nt: TGTGCCAGCAGCCGAATGGACATTCAGTACTTC
cdr3_aa: CASSRMDIQYF
v_call: TRBV7-9
d_call: NA
clone_size: NA
j_call: TRBJ2-4

cdr3_nt: TGTGCCAGCGCGGATGACAGATGGAAAGGCTACACCTTC
cdr3_aa: CASADDRWKGYTF
v_call: TRBV18
d_call: NA
clone_size: few
j_call: TRBJ1-2

cdr3_nt: TGTGCCAGCAGTTCGCCCCCCCCACAGGGTCCGGATCAGCCCCAGCATTTT
cdr3_aa: CASSSPPPQGPDQPQHF
v_call: TRBV28
d_call: NA
clone_size: few
j_call: TRBJ1-5

cdr3_nt: TGTGCCAGCAGCCAAGCTGTGACAAACTCCTACGAGCAGTACTTC
cdr3_aa: CASSQAVTNSYEQYF
v_call: TRBV3-1
d_call: NA
clone_size: NA
j_call: TRBJ2-7

cdr3_nt: TGTGCCATCAGTGAGAGCGGGTTAGCAACATACAATGAGCAGTTCTTC
cdr3_aa: CAISESGLATYNEQFF
v_call: TRBV10-3
d_call: NA
clone_size: few
j_call: TRBJ2-1

cdr3_nt: TGCGCCAGCAGCCAAGAAACCGGGTACGAAGCTTTCTTT
cdr3_aa: CASSQETGYEAFF
v_call: TRBV4-1
d_call: NA
clone_size: few
j_call: TRBJ1-1

cdr3_nt: TGTGCCAGCAGTGACAGGGCGAACACCGGGGAGCTGTTTTTT
cdr3_aa: CASSDRANTGELFF
v_call: TRBV25-1
d_call: NA
clone_size: few
j_call: TRBJ2-2

cdr3_nt: TGTGCCATCAAGAGAAGGGAAGAGCAGTACTTC
cdr3_aa: CAIKRREEQYF
v_call: TRBV10-3
d_call: NA
clone_size: many
j_call: TRBJ2-7

cdr3_nt: TGTGCCAGCAGCCCGAGCGGGTGCAAGGCTTTCTTT
cdr3_aa: CASSPSGCKAFF
v_call: TRBV7-2
d_call: NA
clone_size: few
j_call: TRBJ1-1

cdr3_nt: TGTGCCAGCTCACCATCGCTAGCGGGAGATGAGCAGTTCTTC
cdr3_aa: CASSPSLAGDEQFF
v_call: TRBV18
d_call: TRBD2
clone_size: few
j_call: TRBJ2-1

cdr3_nt: TGTGCCAGCAGTTACTCGTGGGGGGGCCGAACCTACGAGCAGTACTTC
cdr3_aa: CASSYSWGGRTYEQYF
v_call: TRBV6-6
d_call: NA
clone_size: NA
j_call: TRBJ2-7

cdr3_nt: TGTGCCAGCACCGCTCTCCCCGGGACGAAATATGGCTACACCTTC
cdr3_aa: CASTALPGTKYGYTF
v_call: TRBV27
d_call: NA
clone_size: few
j_call: TRBJ1-2

cdr3_nt: TGTGCCAGCACTCTAAGGGGACGGATATCCACCGGGGAGCTGTTTTTT
cdr3_aa: CASTLRGRISTGELFF
v_call: TRBV12-3/TRBV12-4
d_call: NA
clone_size: NA
j_call: TRBJ2-2

cdr3_nt: TGCGCCAGCACTCCTGTGCCGGGACAGGCATCGAACTATGGCTACACCTTC
cdr3_aa: CASTPVPGQASNYGYTF
v_call: TRBV10-1
d_call: TRBD1
clone_size: NA
j_call: TRBJ1-2

cdr3_nt: TGTGCCAGCAGTTTTTTACAGGTATATAGCAATCAGCCCCAGCATTTT
cdr3_aa: CASSFLQVYSNQPQHF
v_call: TRBV12-3/TRBV12-4
d_call: NA
clone_size: NA
j_call: TRBJ1-5

cdr3_nt: TGTGCCAGCAGCTCCCAGGGACCTTCCTACGAGCAGTACTTC
cdr3_aa: CASSSQGPSYEQYF
v_call: TRBV7-9
d_call: NA
clone_size: NA
j_call: TRBJ2-7

cdr3_nt: TGCGCCAGCAGCTCGACAGGGGGCGGAAGAGAGACCCAGTACTTC
cdr3_aa: CASSSTGGGRETQYF
v_call: TRBV5-1
d_call: TRBD1
clone_size: few
j_call: TRBJ2-5

cdr3_nt: TGTGCCAGCAGTTTATCGTTTGGAAGCAATCAGCCCCAGCATTTT
cdr3_aa: CASSLSFGSNQPQHF
v_call: TRBV27
d_call: NA
clone_size: few
j_call: TRBJ1-5

cdr3_nt: TGTGCCAGCAGCTCACAAGGGACAGGGGCAACTAATGAAAAACTGTTTTTT
cdr3_aa: CASSSQGTGATNEKLFF
v_call: TRBV28
d_call: TRBD1
clone_size: NA
j_call: TRBJ1-4

cdr3_nt: TGTGCCCGCACCCCGGGGGAGGTAGCGGGAAGCACAGATACGCAGTATTTT
cdr3_aa: CARTPGEVAGSTDTQYF
v_call: TRBV12-3/TRBV12-4
d_call: TRBD2
clone_size: NA
j_call: TRBJ2-3

cdr3_nt: TGCAGTGCTAGGGGGCTGGATCTTACTTACAATGAGCAGTTCTTC
cdr3_aa: CSARGLDLTYNEQFF
v_call: TRBV20-1
d_call: NA
clone_size: NA
j_call: TRBJ2-1

cdr3_nt: TGCAGTGCTAGGAGAGGACAGGGCAATCAGCCCCAGCATTTT
cdr3_aa: CSARRGQGNQPQHF
v_call: TRBV20-1
d_call: TRBD1
clone_size: NA
j_call: TRBJ1-5

cdr3_nt: TGTGCCAGCCCTAAGATCAGCGGGAGGAGCACAGATACGCAGTATTTT
cdr3_aa: CASPKISGRSTDTQYF
v_call: TRBV6-5
d_call: TRBD2
clone_size: NA
j_call: TRBJ2-3

cdr3_nt: TGTGCCAGCAGTGAGAGCGGGGGGGCGAGCAATGAGCAGTACTTC
cdr3_aa: CASSESGGASNEQYF
v_call: TRBV6-1
d_call: TRBD2
clone_size: NA
j_call: TRBJ2-7

cdr3_nt: TGTGCCAGCAGCTTAGGGAACAGGGATCTTGGCGGGGAGCTGTTTTTT
cdr3_aa: CASSLGNRDLGGELFF
v_call: TRBV7-2
d_call: NA
clone_size: NA
j_call: TRBJ2-2

cdr3_nt: TGCAGTGCTAGCGACCTGGGACAGACCCAAGAGACCCAGTACTTC
cdr3_aa: CSASDLGQTQETQYF
v_call: TRBV20-1
d_call: TRBD1
clone_size: NA
j_call: TRBJ2-5

cdr3_nt: TGCGCCAGCAGCCCCGGGACACCCGGTCGGGGAAACTATGGCTACACCTTC
cdr3_aa: CASSPGTPGRGNYGYTF
v_call: TRBV5-1
d_call: NA
clone_size: few
j_call: TRBJ1-2

cdr3_nt: TGTGCCAGCCCCAAGGGACTAGCGGGGGGGCATTTCAGAGATACGCAGTATTTT
cdr3_aa: CASPKGLAGGHFRDTQYF
v_call: TRBV21-1
d_call: NA
clone_size: NA
j_call: TRBJ2-3

cdr3_nt: TGTGCCAGCAGTCCGTGGGACAGAGACACTGAAGCTTTCTTT
cdr3_aa: CASSPWDRDTEAFF
v_call: TRBV27
d_call: TRBD1
clone_size: NA
j_call: TRBJ1-1

cdr3_nt: TGTGCCAGCAGCCAAGCACTAGCGGGAGTCGGTAATGAGCAGTTCTTC
cdr3_aa: CASSQALAGVGNEQFF
v_call: TRBV14
d_call: TRBD2
clone_size: many
j_call: TRBJ2-1

cdr3_nt: TGTGCCAGCAGCTTAATGCTAGCGGGAGACTGGAATGAGCAGTTCTTC
cdr3_aa: CASSLMLAGDWNEQFF
v_call: TRBV7-2
d_call: TRBD2
clone_size: NA
j_call: TRBJ2-1

cdr3_nt: TGCGCCAGCAGCTCCCGGGACTTTTATGGCTACACCTTC
cdr3_aa: CASSSRDFYGYTF
v_call: TRBV5-1
d_call: NA
clone_size: NA
j_call: TRBJ1-2

cdr3_nt: TGCAGTGCTAGAGATTGGATAGTAGGGTACAATGAGCAGTTCTTC
cdr3_aa: CSARDWIVGYNEQFF
v_call: TRBV20-1
d_call: NA
clone_size: NA
j_call: TRBJ2-1

cdr3_nt: TGTGCCAGCAGAATAAGGGCGGGAGGGCAAGAGACCCAGTACTTC
cdr3_aa: CASRIRAGGQETQYF
v_call: TRBV7-2
d_call: TRBD2
clone_size: NA
j_call: TRBJ2-5

cdr3_nt: TGTGCCAGCAGCCCCCTCATACGGGTCCGATCTTCCAATGAGCACTTCTTC
cdr3_aa: CASSPLIRVRSSNEHFF
v_call: TRBV5-6
d_call: NA
clone_size: NA
j_call: TRBJ2-1

cdr3_nt: TGTGCCAGCAGAATGAATGAAAAACTGTTTTTT
cdr3_aa: CASRMNEKLFF
v_call: TRBV25-1
d_call: NA
clone_size: NA
j_call: TRBJ1-4

cdr3_nt: TGTGCCAGCAGCTTTCGGTTGGGAAGCACTGAAGCTTTCTTT
cdr3_aa: CASSFRLGSTEAFF
v_call: TRBV7-2
d_call: NA
clone_size: few
j_call: TRBJ1-1

cdr3_nt: TGTGCCAGCAGTTCTACAGGGGTCCCGTTCTTC
cdr3_aa: CASSSTGVPFF
v_call: TRBV28
d_call: TRBD1
clone_size: few
j_call: TRBJ2-1